Listed below are T cell receptor beta chains from one sample, sequenced in a study of blood T cell repertoires in COVID-19. Method: immunoSEQ multiplex PCR; TCRdb's copy keeps in-frame clones and lacks some. The table lists 200,000 or so clones, approximately 83% of them singletons. The sample was peripheral blood. Receptors originate from a woman aged 55 to 70 with acute or convalescent COVID-19. CDR3s include the opening cysteine and the closing phenylalanine or tryptophan.

cdr3_length: 15; j_call: TRBJ1-6; v_call: TRBV18; cdr3_aa: CASSSGQVDNSPLHF
cdr3_length: 14; j_call: TRBJ1-1; v_call: TRBV5-1; cdr3_aa: CASRLSQKNTEAFF
cdr3_length: 11; j_call: TRBJ1-2; v_call: TRBV12-3/TRBV12-4; cdr3_aa: CASSRGQSYTF
cdr3_length: 16; j_call: TRBJ2-6; v_call: TRBV6-1; cdr3_aa: CASSEALNSGANVLTF
cdr3_length: 16; j_call: TRBJ1-3; v_call: TRBV7-6; cdr3_aa: CASSLSPANSGNTIYF
cdr3_length: 13; j_call: TRBJ1-1; v_call: TRBV4-3; cdr3_aa: CASSQAVNTEAFF
cdr3_length: 12; j_call: TRBJ2-2; v_call: TRBV18; cdr3_aa: CASSPLTGELFF
cdr3_length: 11; j_call: TRBJ1-4; v_call: TRBV5-6; cdr3_aa: CASSYDEKLFF
cdr3_length: 14; j_call: TRBJ2-3; v_call: TRBV9; cdr3_aa: CASSVATGTDTQYF
cdr3_length: 17; j_call: TRBJ2-7; v_call: TRBV4-1; cdr3_aa: CASSQFPRGGGTYEQYF
cdr3_length: 14; j_call: TRBJ1-1; v_call: TRBV7-2; cdr3_aa: CASKMGDRGAEAFF
cdr3_length: 17; j_call: TRBJ1-2; v_call: TRBV9; cdr3_aa: CASSYTNQGSGSYGYTF
cdr3_length: 15; j_call: TRBJ1-5; v_call: TRBV5-8; cdr3_aa: CASQGGPSFRQPQHF
cdr3_length: 16; j_call: TRBJ2-6; v_call: TRBV7-6; cdr3_aa: CASSLERVSGANVLTF
cdr3_length: 18; j_call: TRBJ2-1; v_call: TRBV6-2/TRBV6-3; cdr3_aa: CASSYSGTSGGFLLEQFF
cdr3_length: 11; j_call: TRBJ1-3; v_call: TRBV30; cdr3_aa: CAWSHLGTIYF
cdr3_length: 16; j_call: TRBJ2-2; v_call: TRBV11-3; cdr3_aa: CASSPPAGPNTGELFF
cdr3_length: 13; j_call: TRBJ1-5; v_call: TRBV19; cdr3_aa: CATMDRTNQPQHF
cdr3_length: 16; j_call: TRBJ1-3; v_call: TRBV9; cdr3_aa: CASSASPTGSGNTIYF
cdr3_length: 15; j_call: TRBJ2-2; v_call: TRBV7-2; cdr3_aa: CASSLQHTNTGELFF
cdr3_length: 14; j_call: TRBJ1-1; v_call: TRBV7-2; cdr3_aa: CASSQGALNTEAFF
cdr3_length: 16; j_call: TRBJ1-4; v_call: TRBV5-1; cdr3_aa: CASSEGTASRHEKLFF
cdr3_length: 16; j_call: TRBJ1-3; v_call: TRBV7-2; cdr3_aa: CASSKTGGGSGNTIYF
cdr3_length: 14; j_call: TRBJ1-4; v_call: TRBV6-5; cdr3_aa: CASRLDRGREKLFF
cdr3_length: 14; j_call: TRBJ1-2; v_call: TRBV2; cdr3_aa: CASREPGQGRGYTF
cdr3_length: 12; j_call: TRBJ1-1; v_call: TRBV2; cdr3_aa: CASSEALTVAFF
cdr3_length: 16; j_call: TRBJ2-2; v_call: TRBV7-2; cdr3_aa: CASSLRTNPNTGELFF
cdr3_length: 14; j_call: TRBJ2-7; v_call: TRBV5-6; cdr3_aa: CASSLGQASYEQYF
cdr3_length: 14; j_call: TRBJ2-5; v_call: TRBV4-3; cdr3_aa: CASSQDLFKETQYF
cdr3_length: 14; j_call: TRBJ1-1; v_call: TRBV5-6; cdr3_aa: CASSQGTGNTEAFF
cdr3_length: 16; j_call: TRBJ2-1; v_call: TRBV3-1/TRBV3-2; cdr3_aa: CASSPRTSGGSAEQFF
cdr3_length: 15; j_call: TRBJ2-2; v_call: TRBV3-1/TRBV3-2; cdr3_aa: CASSQRIGVTGELFF
cdr3_length: 13; j_call: TRBJ1-2; v_call: TRBV6-6; cdr3_aa: CASSYFDSYGYTF
cdr3_length: 14; j_call: TRBJ1-2; v_call: TRBV5-4; cdr3_aa: CASSPREEHYGYTF
cdr3_length: 16; j_call: TRBJ2-6; v_call: TRBV6-6; cdr3_aa: CASSRTGGGGANVLTF
cdr3_length: 17; j_call: TRBJ2-7; v_call: TRBV7-6; cdr3_aa: CASSSTRIPGGGYEQYF
cdr3_length: 14; j_call: TRBJ1-6; v_call: TRBV9; cdr3_aa: CASSLRDRASPLHF
cdr3_length: 17; j_call: TRBJ2-1; v_call: TRBV5-8; cdr3_aa: CASSLVSVGTRMNEQFF
cdr3_length: 15; j_call: TRBJ1-5; v_call: TRBV2; cdr3_aa: CASRERQVSNQPQHF
cdr3_length: 14; j_call: TRBJ1-1; v_call: TRBV4-1; cdr3_aa: CASSQRSLNTEAFF
cdr3_length: 16; j_call: TRBJ1-2; v_call: TRBV6-6; cdr3_aa: CASSPGTTWGNYGYTF
cdr3_length: 14; j_call: TRBJ1-2; v_call: TRBV10-3; cdr3_aa: CAISVQVGPYGYTF
cdr3_length: 14; j_call: TRBJ1-2; v_call: TRBV5-4; cdr3_aa: CASRRAGARYGYTF
cdr3_length: 17; j_call: TRBJ1-4; v_call: TRBV21-1; cdr3_aa: CASSKGTQWDWPEKLFF
cdr3_length: 13; j_call: TRBJ2-7; v_call: TRBV5-5; cdr3_aa: CATGQGLFDEQYF
cdr3_length: 19; j_call: TRBJ2-6; v_call: TRBV7-9; cdr3_aa: CASSSSGTGGFAGANVLTF
cdr3_length: 16; j_call: TRBJ1-2; v_call: TRBV28; cdr3_aa: CASSSPGKGASYGYTF
cdr3_length: 14; j_call: TRBJ2-7; v_call: TRBV6-6; cdr3_aa: CASSYTGRVNEQYF
cdr3_length: 14; j_call: TRBJ2-7; v_call: TRBV5-1; cdr3_aa: CASSITGGGYEQYF
cdr3_length: 15; j_call: TRBJ1-2; v_call: TRBV5-1; cdr3_aa: CASSETGGTTYGYTF
cdr3_length: 13; j_call: TRBJ1-6; v_call: TRBV2; cdr3_aa: CARAGQGDSPLHF